These T cell receptor beta chains were read from a single sample in a study of CD8 T cells in ankylosing spondylitis. Via MiXCR, TCRdb re-called the 5' RACE reads, giving one row per CDR3 protein. Here the sample spans more than 150,000 distinct CDR3 sequences, 10% to 15% being singletons. Sequencing input: blood, either unsorted or a sorted T cell fraction (not recorded which). The source is a female donor with ankylosing spondylitis or in good health (not recorded which). Both conserved end residues are part of each CDR3. The D gene is left open where the match is weak. Only some rows state a clone size, as once, few, many or a class for expanded clones.

TRBJ1-1	TRBD1	-	TRBV10-3	TGTGCCATCAGCATCAGGGGGCCGGCTTTCTTT	CAISIRGPAFF
TRBJ2-6	-	many	TRBV20-1	TGCACCGCCCGGGCCCTAGGGGCCGGGGCCAACGTCCTGACTTTC	CTARALGAGANVLTF
TRBJ1-1	TRBD1	many	TRBV20-1	TGCAGTGCTCAGGGGGGGGGCTCGGACACTGAAGCTTTCTTT	CSAQGGGSDTEAFF
TRBJ1-6	-	-	TRBV18	TGTGCCAGCTCACCACGGCCAGATCCAGATTCACCCCTCCACTTT	CASSPRPDPDSPLHF
TRBJ2-7	-	many	TRBV6-2/TRBV6-3	TGTGCCAGCAGTTACGACTACGGCGAGCAGTACTTC	CASSYDYGEQYF
TRBJ1-6	-	-	TRBV20-1	TGCAGTGCTAGCGAACCGACCGGTGCCTTTAATTCACCCCTCCACTTT	CSASEPTGAFNSPLHF
TRBJ2-5	TRBD2	few	TRBV7-2	TGTGCCAGCAGCGCGACTAGCGGGAGTTTAGTAGAGACCCAGTACTTC	CASSATSGSLVETQYF
TRBJ2-3	-	-	TRBV7-2	TGTGCCAGCAGCTTAGCCTGGGACTTCACAGATACGCAGTATTTT	CASSLAWDFTDTQYF
TRBJ2-1	-	once	TRBV9	TGTGCCAGCGCACCCGGGGAGCAGTTCTTC	CASAPGEQFF
TRBJ1-5	-	-	TRBV6-6	TGTGCCAGCAGTTACTCTGAGGGGCCCCAGCATTTT	CASSYSEGPQHF
TRBJ2-3	-	few	TRBV27	TGTGCCAGCAGCCGAAACAGGGCCGCAGATACGCAGTATTTT	CASSRNRAADTQYF
TRBJ2-2	TRBD2	few	TRBV2	TGTGCCAGCAGAGAGACTAGCGCTAACACCGGGGAGCTGTTTTTT	CASRETSANTGELFF
TRBJ1-5	-	few	TRBV20-1	TGCAGTGCTAGCCCTCTTAGGTGGGCGACTAATCAGCCCCAGCATTTT	CSASPLRWATNQPQHF
TRBJ1-5	TRBD1	few	TRBV15	TGTGCCACCAGCAGGGTCGGACAGGGGCCGGATCAGCCCCAGCATTTT	CATSRVGQGPDQPQHF
TRBJ2-7	-	-	TRBV4-2	TGTGCCAGCAGCCAAGAGGTCGTGGCTAACTACGAGCAGTACTTC	CASSQEVVANYEQYF
TRBJ2-3	TRBD2	many	TRBV7-2	TGTGCCAGCAGCGTGTTAGCGGGAGTAGGGACAGATACGCAGTATTTT	CASSVLAGVGTDTQYF
TRBJ2-7	-	many	TRBV12-3/TRBV12-4	TGTGCCAGCAGAGTACAGGACAGCTCCTACGAGCAGTACTTC	CASRVQDSSYEQYF
TRBJ2-2	-	many	TRBV29-1	TGCAGCGTCGGTCAAAGTTCCACCGGGGAGCTGTTTTTT	CSVGQSSTGELFF
TRBJ2-3	TRBD2	-	TRBV3-1	TGTGCCAGCAGCCCCGGGGTAGCGGGAGGGAGGGGCACAGATACGCAGTATTTT	CASSPGVAGGRGTDTQYF
TRBJ2-3	-	many	TRBV2	TGTGCCAGCAGGGCCTATGTGGGGACAGATACGCAGTATTTT	CASRAYVGTDTQYF
TRBJ2-7	-	-	TRBV5-1	TGCGCCAGCAGCCCGAGTGGCGGGCACGAGCAGTACTTC	CASSPSGGHEQYF
TRBJ2-3	-	many	TRBV20-1	TGCAGTGCTAGGGACAGTGGGAGCACAGATACGCAGTATTTT	CSARDSGSTDTQYF
TRBJ2-7	-	-	TRBV5-6	TGTGCCAGCAGCTTCGAGAGGGGACCGAACGAGCAGTACTTC	CASSFERGPNEQYF
TRBJ2-1	TRBD2	-	TRBV20-1	TGCTGTGCTAGAGTCGATGGGGCCGGGACTAAGTACAATGAGCAGTTCTTC	CCARVDGAGTKYNEQFF
TRBJ2-2	TRBD2	few	TRBV20-1	TGCAGTGCTAGAGATCGGGCGGGAGGGCGCGGGGAGCTGTTTTTT	CSARDRAGGRGELFF
TRBJ2-5	-	many	TRBV12-3/TRBV12-4	TGTGCCAGCACCACAGATATCCAAGAGACCCAGTACTTC	CASTTDIQETQYF
TRBJ2-1	TRBD2	-	TRBV24-1	TGTGCCACCAGTGGTGGGACTAGCGCTTACAATGAGCAGTTCTTC	CATSGGTSAYNEQFF
TRBJ1-2	-	few	TRBV12-3/TRBV12-4	TGTGCCAGCAGTCCACAGGCGAGAGTTGGCTACACCTTC	CASSPQARVGYTF
TRBJ2-1	-	many	TRBV20-1	TGCAGTGCACCGACAGGATTTAGCTACAATGAGCAGTTCTTC	CSAPTGFSYNEQFF
TRBJ2-3	TRBD2	many	TRBV12-3/TRBV12-4	TGTGCCAGCAGCCCCTCCGGGACTAGCGGGAGTGTTACGCAGTATTTT	CASSPSGTSGSVTQYF
TRBJ2-7	-	many	TRBV20-1	TGCAGTGCGCTCGGATCCTACGAGCAGTACTTC	CSALGSYEQYF
TRBJ2-1	-	many	TRBV27	TGTGCCAGCAGCCAGGGGACCCCTTACAATGAGCAGTTCTTC	CASSQGTPYNEQFF
TRBJ2-1	TRBD2	many	TRBV5-4	TGTGCCAGCAGCTTTGGGGTAGCGGGTTGGTATGAGCAGTTCTTC	CASSFGVAGWYEQFF
TRBJ2-1	TRBD2	-	TRBV7-3	TGTGCCAGCAGCTTAACAACGGAGTCCGGGACTAGCGGGAGAGGATCCTACAATGAGCAGTTCTTC	CASSLTTESGTSGRGSYNEQFF
TRBJ2-4	-	-	TRBV4-3	TGCGCCAGCAGCCAAGAAGGGGGAGCCAAAAACATTCAGTACTTC	CASSQEGGAKNIQYF
TRBJ2-1	TRBD1	many	TRBV5-1	TGCGCCAGCAGCCGTCCCGGGACAGGGATGGGCACCTACAATGAGCAGTTCTTC	CASSRPGTGMGTYNEQFF
TRBJ2-1	-	many	TRBV20-1	TGCAGTGCTCGTTACGATAGCGTGCAGTTCTTC	CSARYDSVQFF
TRBJ2-7	TRBD2	few	TRBV28	TGTGCCAGCAGTTTGGGGGCTACTAGCGGGAGTCGCGAGCAGTACTTC	CASSLGATSGSREQYF
TRBJ1-5	-	-	TRBV7-9	TGTGCCAGCAGCTTAGGTATAAGGGAGATGGGCAATCAGCCCCAGCATTTT	CASSLGIREMGNQPQHF
TRBJ2-1	-	once	TRBV25-1	TGTGCCAGCAGTGGAGACAGCCCCTCCTACAATGAGCAGTTCTTC	CASSGDSPSYNEQFF
TRBJ2-2	-	few	TRBV11-3	TGTGCCAGCAGCTTAGGCGATGGTAATTCCGGGGAGCTGTTTTTT	CASSLGDGNSGELFF
TRBJ2-3	TRBD2	many	TRBV20-1	TGCAGTGCTAGAGATTTACTAGCGGGTTCGGATACGCAGTATTTT	CSARDLLAGSDTQYF
TRBJ2-7	-	many	TRBV7-6	TGTGCCAGCAGCTTAGAGGCTAGCGCGAACTACGAGCAGTACTTC	CASSLEASANYEQYF
TRBJ1-3	-	many	TRBV10-3	TGTGCCATCAATTCCGCTCCCGTCTCTGGAAACACCATATATTTT	CAINSAPVSGNTIYF
TRBJ2-4	TRBD1	many	TRBV7-2	TGTGCCAGCGTCCGGGACAGGGGGACCAAAAACATTCAGTACTTC	CASVRDRGTKNIQYF
TRBJ2-1	TRBD2	-	TRBV20-1	TGCAGTGCTAGAGGCCTAGCGGGAGGGGCTTGGGGTAGCAATGAGCAGTTCTTC	CSARGLAGGAWGSNEQFF
TRBJ2-1	-	-	TRBV12-3/TRBV12-4	TGTGCCAGCAGTCTTGCCCCTCTAGGTTCCTACAATGAGCAGTTCTTC	CASSLAPLGSYNEQFF
TRBJ2-7	TRBD2	many	TRBV6-5	TGTGCCAGCAGTTACCCACCACTCGGGACTAGCGGGAGAAAGAACGAGCAGTACTTC	CASSYPPLGTSGRKNEQYF
TRBJ1-2	-	-	TRBV4-3	TGCGCCAGCAGCCAAGACCGGGACAATAACTATGGCTACACCTTC	CASSQDRDNNYGYTF
TRBJ2-7	-	few	TRBV6-2/TRBV6-3	TGTGCCAGCGTCCTGAGTCCGACCGCCTACGAGCAGTACTTC	CASVLSPTAYEQYF
TRBJ1-5	-	few	TRBV5-4	TGTGCCAGCAGCTCACAGGGTCGAGGTCAGCCCCAGCATTTT	CASSSQGRGQPQHF
TRBJ2-3	-	many	TRBV19	TGTGCCAGTAATACTGCAGTCTTGGACACGCAGTATTTT	CASNTAVLDTQYF
TRBJ1-2	-	-	TRBV6-1	TGTGCCAGCAGCAGTTGGGGGCCCTCTGGCTACACCTTC	CASSSWGPSGYTF
TRBJ2-7	-	-	TRBV5-6	TGTGCCAGCAGCTTCGTCAGTACCTACGAGCAGTACTTC	CASSFVSTYEQYF